One sample yielded the 25 T cell receptor beta chains listed below, sequenced in a study of cytotoxic CD8 clonotypes in ibrutinib-treated CLL. TCRdb keeps only in-frame clones here, not all; method: immunoSEQ multiplex PCR. The sample lists 30,000 to 40,000 clones; roughly three quarters were seen once. The sample consisted of PBMCs, taken before ibrutinib treatment. The receptors stem from a human donor with chronic lymphocytic leukemia.

The chain joins TRBV6-4 to TRBJ2-7, with D perhaps being TRBD1 or TRBD2 (5 bases each). The CDR3 has 13 amino acids. Looked up from germline, CDR1 is MRHNA and CDR2 is SNTAGT. The ends were cut back, 11 bases at V and 0 bases at J, with 14 bases in the middle. CDR3 DNA sequence: TGTGCCGCCAGCAAGGGGACCTCCTACGAGCAGTACTTC. Translating gives CAASKGTSYEQYF.

The CDR3 region is CASSQGAASSGANVLTF. CDR3 sequence (DNA): TGTGCCAGCAGCCAGGGGGCAGCAAGCTCTGGGGCCAACGTCCTGACTTTC. The chain couples TRBV5-5 to TRBJ2-6; 8 nucleotides align to TRBD1. Germline CDR1 is SGHKS and CDR2 is YYEKEE (reference sequence). The CDR3 spans 17 residues. V lost 4 bases, J lost 0 bases, and 6 bases stayed unmatched.

The chain has TRBV2 and TRBJ1-1, with 10 bases identical to TRBD1. This CDR3 contains 18 residues. V dropped 6 bases and J dropped 0; count of bases not matched to a gene: 13. Per germline, CDR1 SNHLY and CDR2 FYNNEI. As DNA, the CDR3 is TGTGCCAGCAGCGGGCCCCCGGGACAGGGGCGAATGAACACTGAAGCTTTCTTT. This sequence encodes CASSGPPGQGRMNTEAFF.

The chain uses TRBV6-5 and TRBJ2-1; no reliable D call. The CDR3 is made up of 12 amino acids. Per germline, CDR1 MNHEY and CDR2 SVGAGI. Trimming shortened V by 0 bases and J by 5 bases, and 2 bases separated the two germline ends. CDR3 in DNA: TGTGCCAGCAGTTACTCGGACAATGAGCAGTTCTTC. This sequence encodes CASSYSDNEQFF.

This chain links TRBV6-5 with TRBJ2-7; the D gene is possibly TRBD2 (5 bases). CDR1 is MNHEY and CDR2 is SVGAGI in the germline V gene. This CDR3 is 12 amino acids long. V was trimmed by 6 bases and J by 6 bases, leaving 12 bases between them. CDR3 sequence reads: CASSRGSGEQYF. DNA of the CDR3: TGTGCCAGCAGCCGGGGATCGGGCGAGCAGTACTTC.

The chain links TRBV28 to TRBJ1-2; D is uncertain. The CDR3 has 13 residues. CDR1 and CDR2 (germline): MDHEN, SYDVKM. Deletions cut 11 bases from V and 2 bases from J, with 15 bases between. The CDR3 here is CAGRGTGNYGYTF. The CDR3 nucleotides are TGTGCCGGTCGAGGCACCGGGAACTATGGCTACACCTTC.

To note about this clone: The junction differs from germline at one of its ends, possibly a read error. The rearrangement uses TRBV18 and TRBJ1-3; maybe TRBD1 (5 bases). The germline gives CDR1 KGHSH, CDR2 LQKENI. This CDR3 contains 14 residues. The CDR3 coding sequence is TGTGCCACCTCACGGGGGAGCTCTGGAAACACCATATATTTT. The encoded protein is CATSRGSSGNTIYF.

V usage is TRBV9 and J usage is TRBJ2-1; D ambiguous. Germline CDR1 is SGDLS and CDR2 is YYNGEE. Trimming took off 2 bases at V and 6 bases at J, with 15 bases between the two ends. This CDR3 spans 15 amino acids. The DNA of the CDR3 is TGTGCCAGCAGCGTCGGCGGTGTAGCTCCCAATGAGCAGTTCTTC. Translated, it gives CASSVGGVAPNEQFF.

The chain uses TRBV6-5 and TRBJ1-4; D may be TRBD1 (5 bases). V was pared by 2 bases and J by 5 bases, with 12 bases between. Germline CDR1 MNHEY, CDR2 SVGAGI. This CDR3 has 15 residues. The CDR3 DNA follows: TGTGCCAGCAGTTACACGGCAGGGATAAATGAAAAACTGTTTTTT. Encoded protein: CASSYTAGINEKLFF.

The CDR3 region has the DNA TGCGCCAGCAGCCAAGAAGTACGGGGTGGTGAGCAGTTCTTC. It codes for CASSQEVRGGEQFF. This chain joins TRBV4-3 and TRBJ2-1, with D possibly matching TRBD2 (5 bases). This CDR3 is built from 14 residues. V was shortened by 0 bases and J by 9 bases, with 12 bases between the two germline ends. CDR1 and CDR2 (germline): LGHNA, YSLEER.

In this sample, this clone turned up a few times. The chain employs TRBV9 and TRBJ1-2; TRBD1 might be the D (5 bases). Trimming took off 4 bases at V and 8 bases at J, with 15 bases between the two ends. From germline, CDR1 is SGDLS and CDR2 YYNGEE. This CDR3 has 13 residues. The CDR3, as DNA: TGTGCCAGCAGCAGTTGGGGAGGGGAAGGCTACACCTTC. The encoded protein is CASSSWGGEGYTF.

This chain joins TRBV28 and TRBJ1-2; weak D call: TRBD1 (5 bases). V was cut by 2 bases and J by 0 bases, with 16 bases left in between. The length of the CDR3 is 17 residues. Germline CDR1 MDHEN, CDR2 SYDVKM. CDR3 sequence (DNA): TGTGCCAGCAGTTTACCGAGCAAAGACAGAACTAACTATGGCTACACCTTC. As protein: CASSLPSKDRTNYGYTF.

This chain joins TRBV30 and TRBJ2-2, with D unclear. V lost 3 bases to trimming and J lost 0 bases, with 11 bases between them. In germline, CDR1 is GTSNPN, CDR2 SVGIG (reference sequence). The CDR3 has 15 amino acids. The CDR3 DNA follows: TGTGCCTGGAGCAAGAGACAACCGAACACCGGGGAGCTGTTTTTT. The encoded protein is CAWSKRQPNTGELFF.

The rearrangement links TRBV11-2 to TRBJ2-6; 7 nucleotides match TRBD1. V was clipped by 4 bases and J by 1 base; unmatched bases: 10. There are 18 residues in the CDR3. Germline lookup yields CDR1 SGHAT and CDR2 FQNNGV. The CDR3 sequence is CASSSPGTDLSGANVLTF. CDR3 bases: TGTGCCAGCAGCTCACCCGGGACAGATCTATCTGGGGCCAACGTCCTGACTTTC.

CDR3 residues: CASRPGTGNTEAFF. The DNA for the CDR3 is TGTGCCAGCAGACCCGGGACAGGGAACACTGAAGCTTTCTTT. This chain uses TRBV6-5 with TRBJ1-1; 8 bases align to TRBD1. V dropped 6 bases and J dropped 1; count of bases not matched to a gene: 4. This CDR3 is built from 14 residues. CDR1 is MNHEY and CDR2 is SVGAGI in the germline V gene.

The chain carries TRBV4-1 and TRBJ2-5; no clear D. The V gene's germline CDR1 is MGHRA and CDR2 YSYEKL. The CDR3 has 11 residues. Trimming shortened V by 0 bases and J by 4 bases, and 0 bases separated the two germline ends. CDR3: CASSQEETQYF. For the CDR3, the DNA is TGCGCCAGCAGCCAAGAAGAGACCCAGTACTTC.

This clone appeared a few times. This sequence joins TRBV28 and TRBJ2-7; the D is unclear. The V end was cut by 6 bases, the J end by 1 base, with 10 bases between. Germline lookup yields CDR1 MDHEN and CDR2 SYDVKM. The CDR3 runs to 13 residues. The CDR3 region has the DNA TGTGCCAGCAGATTACAGCTTTCCTACGAGCAGTACTTC. It yields the protein CASRLQLSYEQYF.

The J gene is TRBJ1-4, the V gene TRBV5-4, with TRBD1 matching 8 bases. Trimming cost V 6 bases and J 4 bases; bases outside gene matches: 5. CDR3 size: 14 residues. Germline loops: CDR1 SGHNT, CDR2 YYREEE (reference sequence). CDR3 bases: TGTGCCAGCAAGCTACAGGGGGGTAATGAAAAACTGTTTTTT. It encodes CASKLQGGNEKLFF.

This clone has more than one count but fewer than ten. This chain links TRBV9 with TRBJ1-3, with 7 bases aligning to TRBD1. V lost 5 bases and J lost 1; bases outside the gene matches: 3. Germline CDR1 SGDLS, CDR2 YYNGEE. The CDR3 extends over 14 amino acids. The CDR3 nucleotides read TGTGCCAGCAGGCCAGGGGGGTCTGGAAACACCATATATTTT. Residues: CASRPGGSGNTIYF.

The chain joins TRBV6-5 to TRBJ2-1; 8 bases line up with TRBD1. Trimming removed 6 bases from V and 8 bases from J; junction bases left unmatched: 9. Germline-derived CDR1 and CDR2 are MNHEY and SVGAGI. The CDR3 is 14 residues long. This CDR3 is CASSPTTGVDEQFF. CDR3 nucleotides: TGTGCCAGCAGCCCGACGACAGGGGTCGATGAGCAGTTCTTC.

The chain recombines TRBV6-4 with TRBJ1-1; D unclear. Germline lookup yields CDR1 MRHNA and CDR2 SNTAGT. This CDR3 region has 14 residues. V shed 0 bases and J shed 1 base, with 6 bases lying between them. The CDR3, as DNA: TGTGCCAGCAGTGACTCCAGCAGGAACACTGAAGCTTTCTTT. Translated, it gives CASSDSSRNTEAFF.

The rearrangement links TRBV7-8 to TRBJ1-4; 7 bases fit TRBD1. V was clipped by 6 bases and J by 8 bases; unmatched bases: 12. The V gene's germline CDR1 is SGHVS and CDR2 FQNEAQ. The CDR3 runs 15 residues. The CDR3 region is CASSHRAGGREKLFF. The CDR3 region has the DNA TGTGCCAGCAGTCACAGGGCAGGGGGAAGAGAAAAACTGTTTTTT.

This chain joins TRBV19 and TRBJ2-7; D unresolved. This CDR3 region has 14 residues. In germline, CDR1 is LNHDA, CDR2 SQIVND (reference sequence). Trimming removed 1 base at V and 3 bases at J, with 10 bases between. CDR3: CASSIGGAYYEQYF. The DNA for the CDR3 is TGTGCCAGTAGTATAGGAGGTGCTTACTACGAGCAGTACTTC.

The rearrangement uses TRBV4-1 and TRBJ2-2; D gene uncertain. Germline CDR1 is MGHRA and CDR2 is YSYEKL. CDR3 length: 17 amino acids. V was shortened by 0 bases and J by 3 bases, with 14 bases between the two germline ends. The CDR3 sequence is CASSQDVEQLHTGELFF. CDR3 coding DNA: TGCGCCAGCAGCCAAGATGTGGAACAGCTGCACACCGGGGAGCTGTTTTTT.

The V and J genes are TRBV7-8 and TRBJ2-7; a weak D match, TRBD2 (7 bases). V was cut by 5 bases and J by 5 bases, with 19 bases left in between. The CDR3 length is 15 residues. Germline-derived CDR1 and CDR2 are SGHVS and FQNEAQ. The CDR3 bases are TGTGCCAGCAGCCCCCCTCGGGGGGCCGAGCACGAGCAGTACTTC. This encodes CASSPPRGAEHEQYF. Supplemented by reference TRBV7-8 and TRBJ2-7, the full variable domain reads GAGVSQSPRYKVAKRGQDVALRCDPISGHVSLFWYQQALGQGPEFLTYFQNEAQLDKSGLPSDRFFAERPEGSVSTLKIQRTQQEDSAVYLCASSPPRGAEHEQYFGPGTRLTVT.